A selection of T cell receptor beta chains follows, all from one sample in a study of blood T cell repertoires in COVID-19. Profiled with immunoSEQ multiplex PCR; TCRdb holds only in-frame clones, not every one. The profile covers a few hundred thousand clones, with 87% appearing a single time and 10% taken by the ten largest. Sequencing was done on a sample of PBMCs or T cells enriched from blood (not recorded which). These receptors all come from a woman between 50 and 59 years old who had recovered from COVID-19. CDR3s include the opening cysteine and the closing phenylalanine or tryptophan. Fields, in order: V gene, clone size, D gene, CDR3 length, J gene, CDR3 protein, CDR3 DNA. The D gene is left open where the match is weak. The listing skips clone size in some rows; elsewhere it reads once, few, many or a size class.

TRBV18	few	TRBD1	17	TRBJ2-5	CASSRSGQGTGQETQYF	TGTGCCAGCTCGCGATCGGGACAGGGGACGGGGCAAGAGACCCAGTACTTC
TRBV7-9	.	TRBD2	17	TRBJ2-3	CASSLGGTSGGTDTQYF	TGTGCCAGCAGCTTAGGAGGCACTAGCGGGGGAACAGATACGCAGTATTTT
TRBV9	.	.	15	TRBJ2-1	CATSGGTTGSGEQFF	TGTGCCACATCGGGCGGTACTACGGGTTCGGGGGAGCAGTTCTTC
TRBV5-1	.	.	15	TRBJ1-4	CASTSSGGVNEKLFF	TGCGCCAGCACCTCAAGTGGGGGGGTTAATGAAAAACTGTTTTTT
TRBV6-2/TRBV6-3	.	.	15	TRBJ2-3	CASSWGGYSTDTQYF	TGTGCCAGCAGTTGGGGCGGATATAGCACAGATACGCAGTATTTT
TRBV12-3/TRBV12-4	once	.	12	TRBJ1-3	CASGRAGNTIYF	TGTGCCAGCGGCAGGGCGGGAAACACCATATATTTT
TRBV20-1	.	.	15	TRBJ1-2	CSASSRQRQDYGYTF	TGCAGTGCTAGTAGCAGACAAAGACAGGACTATGGCTACACCTTC
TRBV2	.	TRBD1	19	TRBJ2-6	CASTQSWTGRNSGANVLTF	TGTGCCAGCACCCAGTCATGGACAGGCCGTAACTCTGGGGCCAACGTCCTGACTTTC
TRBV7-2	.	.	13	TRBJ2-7	CASSLWGPYEQYF	TGTGCCAGCAGCTTATGGGGCCCCTACGAGCAGTACTTC
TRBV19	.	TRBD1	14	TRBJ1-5	CASSLPGQNQPQHF	TGTGCCAGTAGTTTACCGGGACAGAATCAGCCCCAGCATTTT
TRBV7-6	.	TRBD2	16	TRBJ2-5	CASSLVGAGGEETQYF	TGTGCCAGCAGCTTAGTGGGCGCGGGGGGGGAAGAGACCCAGTACTTC
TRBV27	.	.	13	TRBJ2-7	CASRNAGNYEQYF	TGTGCCAGCAGGAACGCAGGGAACTACGAGCAGTACTTC
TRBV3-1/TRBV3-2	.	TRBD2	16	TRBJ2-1	CASSPWGGRSYNEQFF	TGTGCCAGCAGCCCATGGGGGGGACGCTCCTACAATGAGCAGTTCTTC
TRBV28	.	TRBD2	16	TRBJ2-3	CASSSPGLAETDTQYF	TGTGCCAGCAGTTCCCCGGGACTAGCTGAAACAGATACGCAGTATTTT
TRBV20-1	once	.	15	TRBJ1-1	CSATEAGRSGTEAFF	TGCAGTGCTACTGAAGCAGGGAGGTCAGGAACTGAAGCTTTCTTT
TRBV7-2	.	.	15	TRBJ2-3	CASSSSPVLTDTQYF	TGTGCCAGCAGCTCCTCTCCGGTATTAACAGATACGCAGTATTTT
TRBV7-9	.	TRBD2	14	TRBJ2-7	CASSRSGGGEEQYF	TGTGCCAGCAGCCGTAGCGGGGGGGGAGAAGAGCAGTACTTC
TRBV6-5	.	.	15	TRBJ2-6	CASSYSASGANVLTF	TGTGCCAGCAGTTACTCAGCCTCTGGGGCCAACGTCCTGACTTTC
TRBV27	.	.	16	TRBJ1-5	CASSLTGGWINQPQHF	TGTGCCAGCAGTTTAACCGGCGGTTGGATCAATCAGCCCCAGCATTTT
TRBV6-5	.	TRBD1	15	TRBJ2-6	CASWTGGTGANVLTF	TGTGCCAGTTGGACAGGGGGAACTGGGGCCAACGTCCTGACTTTC
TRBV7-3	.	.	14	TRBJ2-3	CASSRGFDTDTQYF	TGTGCCAGCAGTAGGGGCTTCGACACAGATACGCAGTATTTT
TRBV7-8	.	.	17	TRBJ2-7	CASSPPSAGGGPYEQYF	TGTGCCAGCAGCCCACCCTCGGCCGGCGGGGGCCCCTACGAGCAGTACTTC
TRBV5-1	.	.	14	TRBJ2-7	CASSLAGQTYEQYF	TGCGCCAGCAGCTTGGCCGGACAGACCTACGAGCAGTACTTC
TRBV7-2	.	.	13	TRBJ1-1	CASSPRENTEAFF	TGTGCCAGCAGCCCCAGGGAGAACACTGAAGCTTTCTTT
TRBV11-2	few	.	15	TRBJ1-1	CASSLGSWGGTEAFF	TGTGCCAGCAGCTTAGGTTCGTGGGGGGGAACTGAAGCTTTCTTT
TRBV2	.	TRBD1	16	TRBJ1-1	CASSADSTGRSGEAFF	TGTGCCAGCAGTGCGGACTCGACAGGGAGGAGCGGTGAAGCTTTCTTT
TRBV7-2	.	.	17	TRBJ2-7	CASSLGTSGPRTREQYF	TGTGCCAGCAGCTTGGGGACAAGTGGGCCACGAACCCGAGAGCAGTACTTC
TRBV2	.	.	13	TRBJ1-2	CASSGTTGYGYTF	TGTGCCAGCAGTGGGACAACTGGCTATGGCTACACCTTC
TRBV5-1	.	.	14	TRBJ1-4	CASSPLATNEKLFF	TGCGCCAGCAGCCCTCTTGCAACTAATGAAAAACTGTTTTTT
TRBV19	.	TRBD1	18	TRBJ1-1	CASRTAWGQGYGDTEAFF	TGTGCCAGTAGGACGGCTTGGGGACAGGGGTACGGGGACACTGAAGCTTTCTTT
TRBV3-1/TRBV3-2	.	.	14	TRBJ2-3	CASSSRPSTDTQYF	TGTGCCAGCAGCTCTAGACCTAGCACAGATACGCAGTATTTT
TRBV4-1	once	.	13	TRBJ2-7	CASSQGGGNEQYF	TGCGCCAGCAGCCAAGGAGGAGGTAACGAGCAGTACTTC
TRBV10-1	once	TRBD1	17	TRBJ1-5	CASSETSSPGGSQPQHF	TGCGCCAGCAGTGAGACCTCGTCCCCAGGGGGCAGTCAGCCCCAGCATTTT
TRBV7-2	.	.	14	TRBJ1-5	CASSLQLSNQPQHF	TGTGCCAGCAGCTTACAACTGTCAAATCAGCCCCAGCATTTT
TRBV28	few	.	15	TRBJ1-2	CATTPGGRDGYGYTF	TGTGCCACTACGCCCGGCGGGAGGGACGGCTATGGCTACACCTTC
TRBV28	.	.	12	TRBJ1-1	CASSYLRTEAFF	TGTGCCAGCAGTTATCTTCGGACTGAAGCTTTCTTT
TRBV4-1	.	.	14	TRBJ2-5	CASSQGRGWETQYF	TGCGCCAGCAGCCAGGGCCGGGGTTGGGAGACCCAGTACTTC